Here is one T cell receptor beta chain with its context. This sample stems from a study of blood T cell repertoires in COVID-19. Trimming removed 4 bases at V and 6 bases at J, with 13 bases between. The CDR3 sequence is 12 residues long. The V gene's germline CDR1 is GTSNPN and CDR2 SVGIG (reference sequence). The method was immunoSEQ multiplex PCR; TCRdb's version includes in-frame clones alone and lacks a portion of them. The data contain 110,000 to 150,000 clones, under 85% of them singletons. The sequence was collected from a woman aged 18-29 years who had been exposed to COVID-19. Sequenced sample: PBMCs or T cells enriched from blood (not recorded which). The chain employs TRBV30 and TRBJ2-7, with TRBD2 as a possible D gene (5 bases). The CDR3 loop is CAWKGSSGEQYF. For the CDR3, the DNA is TGTGCCTGGAAAGGGAGTTCGGGCGAGCAGTACTTC.